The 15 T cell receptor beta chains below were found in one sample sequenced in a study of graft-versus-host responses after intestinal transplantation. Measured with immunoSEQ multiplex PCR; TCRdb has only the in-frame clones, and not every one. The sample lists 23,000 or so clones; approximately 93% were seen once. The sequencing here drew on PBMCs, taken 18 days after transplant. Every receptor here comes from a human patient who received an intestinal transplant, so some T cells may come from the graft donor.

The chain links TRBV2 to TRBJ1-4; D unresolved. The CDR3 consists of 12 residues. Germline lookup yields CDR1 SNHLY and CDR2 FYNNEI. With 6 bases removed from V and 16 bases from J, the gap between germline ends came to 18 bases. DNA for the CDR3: TGTGCCAGCAGCCCCTCGTTCGGGGTCCGGTTTTTT. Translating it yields CASSPSFGVRFF.

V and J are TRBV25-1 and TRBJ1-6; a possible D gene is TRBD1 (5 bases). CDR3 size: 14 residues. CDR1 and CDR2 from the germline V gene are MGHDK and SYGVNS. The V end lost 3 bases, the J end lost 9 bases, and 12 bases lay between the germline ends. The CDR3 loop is CASSDDRLPSPLHF. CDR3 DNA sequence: TGTGCCAGCAGTGACGACAGACTCCCTTCACCCCTCCACTTT.

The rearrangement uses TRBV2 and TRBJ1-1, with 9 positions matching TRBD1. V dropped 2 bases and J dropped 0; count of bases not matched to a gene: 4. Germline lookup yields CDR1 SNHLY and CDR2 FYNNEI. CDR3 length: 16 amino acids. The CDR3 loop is CASSEIGQGMNTEAFF. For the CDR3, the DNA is TGTGCCAGCAGTGAAATCGGACAGGGGATGAACACTGAAGCTTTCTTT.

DNA for the CDR3: TGTGCCAGCAGTGAATTTCGGGGCTACGAGCAGTACTTC. Residues: CASSEFRGYEQYF. J is TRBJ2-7 and V is TRBV6-1, with D tentatively TRBD2 (5 bases). The CDR3 totals 13 residues. V was clipped by 2 bases and J by 3 bases, with 8 bases between them. The germline gives CDR1 MNHNS, CDR2 SASEGT.

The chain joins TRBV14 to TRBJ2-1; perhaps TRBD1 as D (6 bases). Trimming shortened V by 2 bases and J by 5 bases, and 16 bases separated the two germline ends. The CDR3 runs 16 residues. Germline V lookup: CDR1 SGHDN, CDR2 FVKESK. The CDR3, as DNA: TGTGCCAGCAGCCAACAGGACAGTCCGCCACACAATGAGCAGTTCTTC. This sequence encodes CASSQQDSPPHNEQFF. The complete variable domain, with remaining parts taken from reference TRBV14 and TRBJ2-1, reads EAGVTQFPSHSVIEKGQTVTLRCDPISGHDNLYWYRRVMGKEIKFLLHFVKESKQDESGMPNNRFLAERTGGTYSTLKVQPAELEDSGVYFCASSQQDSPPHNEQFFGPGTRLTVL.

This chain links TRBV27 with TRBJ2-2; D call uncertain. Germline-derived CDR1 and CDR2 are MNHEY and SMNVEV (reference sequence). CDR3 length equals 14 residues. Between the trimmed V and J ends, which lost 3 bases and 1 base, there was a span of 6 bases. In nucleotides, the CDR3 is TGTGCCAGCAGTTTTTTCCAGAACACCGGGGAGCTGTTTTTT. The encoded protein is CASSFFQNTGELFF.

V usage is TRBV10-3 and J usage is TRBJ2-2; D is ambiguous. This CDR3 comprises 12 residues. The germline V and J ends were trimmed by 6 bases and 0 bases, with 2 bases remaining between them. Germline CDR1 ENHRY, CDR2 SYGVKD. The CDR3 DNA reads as TGTGCCATCAGAGCGAACACCGGGGAGCTGTTTTTT. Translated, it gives CAIRANTGELFF.

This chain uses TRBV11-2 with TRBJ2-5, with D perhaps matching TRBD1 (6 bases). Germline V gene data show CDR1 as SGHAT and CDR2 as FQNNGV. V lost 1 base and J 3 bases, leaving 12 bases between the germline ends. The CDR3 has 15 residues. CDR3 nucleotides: TGTGCCAGCAGCTTAGCATGGGGGCGGAAAGAGACCCAGTACTTC. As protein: CASSLAWGRKETQYF.

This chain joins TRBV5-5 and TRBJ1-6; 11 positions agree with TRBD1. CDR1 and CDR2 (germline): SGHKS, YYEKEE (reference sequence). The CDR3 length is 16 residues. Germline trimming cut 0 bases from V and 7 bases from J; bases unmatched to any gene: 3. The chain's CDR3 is CASSLEDRGLNSPLHF. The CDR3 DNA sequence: TGTGCCAGCAGCTTGGAGGACAGGGGGCTGAATTCACCCCTCCACTTT.

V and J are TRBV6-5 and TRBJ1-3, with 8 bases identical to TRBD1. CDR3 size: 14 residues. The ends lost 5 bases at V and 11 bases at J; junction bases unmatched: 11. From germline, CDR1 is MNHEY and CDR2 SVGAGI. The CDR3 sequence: CASSEDRVAYAIYF. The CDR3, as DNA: TGTGCCAGCAGTGAGGACAGGGTTGCTTACGCCATATATTTT.

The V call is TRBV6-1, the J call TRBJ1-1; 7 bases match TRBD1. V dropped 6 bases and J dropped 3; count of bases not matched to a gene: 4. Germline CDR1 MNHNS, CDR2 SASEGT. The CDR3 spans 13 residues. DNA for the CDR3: TGTGCCAGCAGCCCAGGGGGATACACTGAAGCTTTCTTT. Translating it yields CASSPGGYTEAFF.

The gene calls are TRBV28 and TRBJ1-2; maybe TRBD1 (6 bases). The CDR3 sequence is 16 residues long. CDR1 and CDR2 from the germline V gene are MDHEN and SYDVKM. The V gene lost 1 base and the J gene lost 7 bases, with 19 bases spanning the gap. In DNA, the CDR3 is TGTGCCAGCAGTTTATTGCACCGGGAGCAGGGGTTTGGCTACACCTTC. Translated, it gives CASSLLHREQGFGYTF.

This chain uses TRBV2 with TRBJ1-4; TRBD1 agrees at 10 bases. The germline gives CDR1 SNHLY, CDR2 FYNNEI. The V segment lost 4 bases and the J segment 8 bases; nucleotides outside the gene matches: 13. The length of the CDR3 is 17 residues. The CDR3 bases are TGTGCCAGCAGTGGGGTTGACAGGGGGCAGGCTAGAGAAAAACTGTTTTTT. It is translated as CASSGVDRGQAREKLFF.

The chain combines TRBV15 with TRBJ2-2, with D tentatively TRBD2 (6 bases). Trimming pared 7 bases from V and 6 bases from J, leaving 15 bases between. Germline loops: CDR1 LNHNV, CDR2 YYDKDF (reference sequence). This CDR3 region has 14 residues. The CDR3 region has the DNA TGTGCCACCACTGTGCGGGGCGGTCCCGGGGAGCTGTTTTTT. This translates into CATTVRGGPGELFF.

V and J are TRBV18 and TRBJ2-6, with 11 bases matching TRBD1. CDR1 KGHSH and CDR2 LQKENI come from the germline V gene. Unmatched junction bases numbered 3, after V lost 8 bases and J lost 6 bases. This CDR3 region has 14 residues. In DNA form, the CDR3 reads TGTGCCAGCCGTGGACAGGGGGCGGCCAACGTCCTGACTTTC. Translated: CASRGQGAANVLTF.